This record covers a single TCR beta chain. Its matching antigen is unknown. This sequence may be a read error, since a much larger clone differs from it by one base. The sample belongs to a study of T cell repertoires in cytomegalovirus infection. Study information: Matching HLA type, along with CMV infection, was indicated by public TCR beta signatures. Study-wide results and caveats: There were carriers of CMV plus the relevant HLA, and cumulative public TCR beta family frequency identified them.

The CDR3 spans 13 residues. Germline values: CDR1 SGHTA, CDR2 FQGNSA. TCRdb re-called the reads with MiXCR, one entry per CDR3 protein. Of over 250,000 distinct CDR3 sequences in the sample, roughly 23% are singletons; the top ten hold about 15%. The clonotype originates from a human donor in good health (CMV status not recorded). Some clones in this sample may be carry-over from other donors' samples. Sequenced material: PBMCs. This chain links TRBV7-2 with TRBJ2-1; D is possibly TRBD2 (6 bases). The J call could be wrong; TRBJ2-7 is a better fit for the DNA end. CDR3 loop: CASSLARGNEQYF. The DNA for the CDR3 is TGTGCCAGCAGCTTAGCGCGGGGAAATGAGCAGTACTTC.